These 10 T cell receptor beta chains were all obtained from the same sample, sequenced in a study of T cells in Graves' hyperthyroidism and ophthalmopathy (dated by TCRdb to between 2018 and 2021). Library preparation used multiplex PCR. TCRdb records Illumina HiSeq 2000 as the sequencer. The TCR beta CDR3 regions were amplified from RNA transcripts. For the first round of RT-PCR on the TCR CDR3, the HTBI primer set was used together with the Qiagen OneStep RT-PCR kit. The public reads were quality trimmed at Q25 with fastp and then assembled into clones with MiXCR by TCRdb, keeping productive beta chains. Rows merge per CDR3 protein into single entries with the most common DNA and genes. The sample table shows approximately 400,000 distinct CDR3 sequences, and around an eighth are seen once. The leading ten clones occupy roughly 20% of the sample. The sequenced material came from blood. These receptors were collected from a man in his thirties or forties with Graves' hyperthyroidism that later progressed to Graves' ophthalmopathy.

The chain links TRBV20-1 to TRBJ2-3, with 10 bases lining up with TRBD2. The germline V gene has CDR1 DFQATT and CDR2 SNEGSKA (reference sequence). The CDR3 is 14 residues long. Trimming cost V 5 bases and J 7 bases; bases outside gene matches: 9. CDR3 loop: CSALGPSGGYTQYF. In DNA form, the CDR3 reads TGCAGTGCTCTCGGGCCTAGCGGGGGTTATACGCAGTATTTT.

This clonotype was picked up many times. J is TRBJ1-2 and V is TRBV5-1; 7 positions agree with TRBD1. Germline trimming cut 4 bases from V and 8 bases from J; bases unmatched to any gene: 5. Germline V gene lookup returns CDR1 SGHRS and CDR2 YFSETQ. The CDR3 loop spans 12 amino acids. The CDR3 DNA sequence: TGCGCCAGCAGCATGACAGGGCTGGGCTACACCTTC. Amino acid sequence: CASSMTGLGYTF.

This clonotype was detected ten times or more. This sequence joins TRBV12-5 and TRBJ2-5, with D perhaps TRBD1 (5 bases). Germline CDR1 reads LGHNT; CDR2 reads FRNRAP. Trimming cost V 1 base and J 0 bases, with 12 bases left between them. The length of the CDR3 is 16 residues. The CDR3 is CASGLAPTVNQETQYF. The CDR3 DNA reads TGTGCTAGTGGTTTGGCTCCGACAGTAAACCAAGAGACCCAGTACTTC.

A few counts support this clonotype. This sequence joins TRBV5-1 and TRBJ1-2; D remains ambiguous. CDR1 is SGHRS and CDR2 is YFSETQ in the germline V gene. The CDR3 has 13 residues. Trimming stripped 0 bases from V and 8 bases from J, with 11 bases between. This CDR3 is CASSLEALWGYTF. DNA of the CDR3: TGCGCCAGCAGCTTGGAGGCCTTGTGGGGCTACACCTTC.

This clonotype was observed many times. The CDR3 DNA reads TGCGCCAGCAGCCAAGGGGGATTTAATGAGCAGTTCTTC. Amino acid sequence: CASSQGGFNEQFF. This rearrangement joins TRBV4-1 to TRBJ2-1; D gene ambiguous. The V gene's germline CDR1 is MGHRA and CDR2 YSYEKL. Trimming pared 1 base from V and 7 bases from J, leaving 8 bases between. The CDR3 has 13 amino acids.

The chain combines TRBV20-1 with TRBJ1-3, with TRBD1 identical over 7 bases. The CDR3 length is 14 residues. Germline CDR1 and CDR2: DFQATT and SNEGSKA (reference sequence). V gave up 2 bases and J gave up 4 bases; unmatched junction bases: 5. The CDR3 nucleotides are TGCAGTGCTAGAAGGGACAGAGGAGGAAACACCATATATTTT. It translates to CSARRDRGGNTIYF.

In this sample, this clonotype turned up many times. The chain uses TRBV12-3 or TRBV12-4 and TRBJ2-2, with 9 bases fitting TRBD2. This CDR3 contains 17 residues. V was clipped by 0 bases and J by 4 bases; unmatched bases: 6. This chain's CDR3 is CASSLAVIAGATGELFF. Written as DNA, the CDR3 is TGTGCCAGCAGTTTAGCGGTAATAGCGGGGGCCACCGGGGAGCTGTTTTTT.

This clonotype was counted many times. The chain couples TRBV3-1 to TRBJ1-1; possibly TRBD1 for D (5 bases). CDR3 length: 15 amino acids. Germline V CDR1 and CDR2: LGHDT, YNNKEL (reference sequence). V was shortened by 4 bases and J by 4 bases, with 16 bases between the two germline ends. DNA of the CDR3: TGTGCCAGCAGCCCCCTCAGGGAAAGCAGCACTGAAGCTTTCTTT. Translated, it gives CASSPLRESSTEAFF.

For this clonotype: The junction and the germline gene differ at one end; a read error may be behind it. The rearrangement uses TRBV7-7 and TRBJ2-3; D remains ambiguous. The CDR3 consists of 15 residues. The germline gives CDR1 SSHAT, CDR2 FNYEAQ (reference sequence). The DNA for the CDR3 is TGTGCTAGCAGCGAACACCCGTCCTCCACAGATACGCAGTATTTT. It is translated as CASSEHPSSTDTQYF.

This clonotype was seen at least ten times. The chain employs TRBV6-5 and TRBJ1-5; a weak D match, TRBD1 (5 bases). The CDR3 length is 17 residues. Germline CDR1 and CDR2: MNHEY and SVGAGI. V shed 0 bases and J shed 7 bases, with 19 bases lying between them. DNA for the CDR3: TGTGCCAGCAGTTACTCGTATTCTCTTCAGGGAAGGCAGCCCCAGCATTTT. It is translated as CASSYSYSLQGRQPQHF.